This T cell receptor (beta chain) was sequenced in a study of siplizumab effects on memory and regulatory T cells. Broader study findings: An assignable naive or memory phenotype was lacking in roughly 80-97% of proliferating CD4+ or CD8+ clones. The apparent diversity of naive T cells exceeded that of memory cells, and naive T cells seemed to make a major contribution to the alloresponse.

For this clone: Its antigen is unknown.

Using immunoSEQ multiplex PCR, the repertoire was profiled, and TCRdb retains in-frame clones only, with some absent. The profile shows 50,000 to 75,000 clones, 79% of them singletons. This CDR3 is 13 amino acids long. Germline V CDR1 and CDR2: SNHLY, FYNNEI. The J segment lost 2 bases and the V segment lost 9 bases, leaving 5 bases of the junction unmatched. Sequenced sample: memory CD4+ T cells sorted from blood. J is TRBJ1-1 and V is TRBV2, with 8 bases fitting TRBD1. The receptor comes from a human donor in good health. CDR3 DNA sequence: TGTGCCAGTAAGGGACAGGAAAACACTGAAGCTTTCTTT. Protein: CASKGQENTEAFF.